These 30 T cell receptor beta chains were all obtained from the same sample, sequenced in a study of blood T cell repertoires in COVID-19. Libraries were prepared by immunoSEQ multiplex PCR; TCRdb keeps only in-frame clonotypes and omits some of them. The sample contains 100,000 or so clones, roughly 92% of which appear only once. The specimen sequenced was peripheral blood. These receptors all stem from a man in his fifties with active COVID-19.

This sequence joins TRBV19 and TRBJ2-3, with TRBD1 as a possible D gene (6 bases). Germline V lookup: CDR1 LNHDA, CDR2 SQIVND (reference sequence). The CDR3 sequence is 15 residues long. V was shortened by 6 bases and J by 0 bases, with 13 bases between the two germline ends. Written as DNA, the CDR3 is TGTGCCAGTAGAACTGGACAGTTAAGCACAGATACGCAGTATTTT. It translates to CASRTGQLSTDTQYF.

This clone came up once. This chain uses TRBV4-2 with TRBJ1-3; D may be TRBD1 (6 bases). Germline CDR1 and CDR2: LGHNA and YNFKEQ. V was pared by 4 bases and J by 6 bases, with 16 bases between. The CDR3 spans 15 residues. The CDR3 nucleotides read TGTGCCAGCAGCCCCTCTGCCGGACAGACAAACACCATATATTTT. Amino acids: CASSPSAGQTNTIYF.

V usage is TRBV19 and J usage is TRBJ2-7, with 11 bases lining up with TRBD2. The germline V gene has CDR1 LNHDA and CDR2 SQIVND (reference sequence). The CDR3 is 15 residues long. Trimming at V came to 9 bases and at J to 4 bases, leaving 11 bases not matched to a gene. The CDR3 protein is CASRTTSGSSYEQYF. CDR3 bases: TGTGCCAGCAGAACTACTAGCGGGAGTAGTTACGAGCAGTACTTC.

This chain uses TRBV10-3 with TRBJ1-2, with D perhaps TRBD1 (5 bases). The CDR3 has 16 residues. V lost 5 bases and J lost 2, with 18 bases in between. The germline gives CDR1 ENHRY, CDR2 SYGVKD. The CDR3 coding sequence is TGTGCCATCAGTCTCTCAGGGTTGGATAAGAACTATGGCTACACCTTC. Its protein is CAISLSGLDKNYGYTF.

The chain has TRBV30 and TRBJ1-2; D might be TRBD1 (6 bases). The germline gives CDR1 GTSNPN, CDR2 SVGIG (reference sequence). The CDR3 is 12 residues long. V lost 4 bases to trimming and J lost 8 bases, with 14 bases between them. In DNA form, the CDR3 reads TGTGCCTGGACGGGAGGGGGGCCCGGCTACACCTTC. This sequence encodes CAWTGGGPGYTF.

The chain couples TRBV28 to TRBJ2-7; 9 bases align to TRBD1. The CDR3 extends over 13 amino acids. The V segment lost 6 bases and the J segment 7 bases; nucleotides outside the gene matches: 7. Germline assignment: CDR1 MDHEN and CDR2 SYDVKM. In DNA form, the CDR3 reads TGTGCCAGCAGCTACAGGGGGCTTGGAGAGCAGTACTTC. Its translation: CASSYRGLGEQYF.

This clone was detected only once. This chain joins TRBV7-3 and TRBJ2-3, with 8 bases lining up with TRBD1. Germline CDR1 and CDR2: SGHTA and FQGTGA. This CDR3 is built from 15 residues. The junction had 8 bases not matched to a gene; V was cut back by 4 bases and J by 5 bases. In nucleotides, the CDR3 is TGTGCCAGCAGCTATGACAGGGGATCAATAGATACGCAGTATTTT. Its translation is CASSYDRGSIDTQYF.

The V call is TRBV30, the J call TRBJ1-2; TRBD1 matches 10 bases. The germline V gene has CDR1 GTSNPN and CDR2 SVGIG (reference sequence). V gave up 4 bases and J gave up 7 bases; unmatched junction bases: 9. The length of the CDR3 is 14 residues. The CDR3 region is CAWTLSGTGVGYTF. CDR3 DNA sequence: TGTGCCTGGACGCTCTCCGGGACAGGGGTTGGCTACACCTTC.

The V gene is TRBV6-6, the J gene TRBJ2-7, with TRBD1 matching over 7 bases. Germline assignment: CDR1 MNHNY and CDR2 SVGAGI (reference sequence). The CDR3 is 14 amino acids. The junction had 8 bases not matched to a gene; V was cut back by 6 bases and J by 3 bases. The CDR3 region is CASRLPGQNYEQYF. CDR3 DNA sequence: TGTGCCAGCAGGTTACCGGGACAGAACTACGAGCAGTACTTC.

The chain employs TRBV18 and TRBJ2-7; the D gene is possibly TRBD2 (6 bases). Germline assignment: CDR1 KGHSH and CDR2 LQKENI. The CDR3 has 15 residues. V lost 3 bases and J 6 bases, leaving 18 bases between the germline ends. Here the CDR3 reads CASSPQAGEGREQYF. The CDR3, as DNA: TGTGCCAGCTCACCCCAAGCGGGTGAGGGCCGCGAGCAGTACTTC.

V is TRBV5-6 and J is TRBJ1-3, with D perhaps TRBD1 (5 bases). Germline-derived CDR1 and CDR2 are SGHDT and YYEEEE. This CDR3 contains 16 residues. V dropped 1 base and J dropped 1 base, with 12 bases sitting between them. This chain's CDR3 is CASSLRGIGSGNTIYF. DNA for the CDR3: TGTGCCAGCAGCTTGCGGGGGATTGGTTCTGGAAACACCATATATTTT. Together with reference TRBV5-6 and TRBJ1-3, the CDR3 gives the full variable domain: DAGVTQSPTHLIKTRGQQVTLRCSPKSGHDTVSWYQQALGQGPQFIFQYYEEEERQRGNFPDRFSGHQFPNYSSELNVNALLLGDSALYLCASSLRGIGSGNTIYFGEGSWLTVV.

J is TRBJ2-7 and V is TRBV6-6, with a possible D match to TRBD2 (5 bases). The V gene's germline CDR1 is MNHNY and CDR2 SVGAGI (reference sequence). This CDR3 comprises 13 residues. V shed 6 bases and J shed 4 bases, with 13 bases lying between them. Here the CDR3 reads CASSGGLSYEQYF. The CDR3 DNA reads as TGTGCCAGCAGCGGCGGACTGAGTTACGAGCAGTACTTC.

This clone was seen only a few times. This chain links TRBV6-5 with TRBJ1-1; TRBD1 aligns across 7 bases. CDR3 size: 13 residues. CDR1 MNHEY and CDR2 SVGAGI come from the germline V gene. Losses at the gene ends were 6 bases for V and 0 bases for J; bases not matched to a gene: 1. The CDR3 is CASSRGLNTEAFF. CDR3 nucleotide sequence: TGTGCCAGCAGCAGGGGGTTGAACACTGAAGCTTTCTTT.

This chain joins TRBV5-5 and TRBJ1-4; a possible D gene is TRBD1 (5 bases). The ends were cut back, 4 bases at V and 4 bases at J, with 14 bases in the middle. Looked up from germline, CDR1 is SGHKS and CDR2 is YYEKEE (reference sequence). This CDR3 has 15 residues. In DNA form, the CDR3 reads TGTGCCAGCAGCCGCGTAGGAGACAGTAATGAAAAACTGTTTTTT. This codes for CASSRVGDSNEKLFF. The full variable domain, with the rest looked up from reference TRBV5-5 and TRBJ1-4, is DAGVTQSPTHLIKTRGQQVTLRCSPISGHKSVSWYQQVLGQGPQFIFQYYEKEERGRGNFPDRFSARQFPNYSSELNVNALLLGDSALYLCASSRVGDSNEKLFFGSGTQLSVL.

V and J are TRBV5-1 and TRBJ1-6; D is possibly TRBD1 (5 bases). V lost 3 bases and J lost 3, with 13 bases in between. CDR3 size: 16 residues. The germline V gene has CDR1 SGHRS and CDR2 YFSETQ. The CDR3 sequence: CASSSAGSYYNSPLHF. As DNA, the CDR3 is TGCGCCAGCAGCTCGGCAGGGTCTTACTATAATTCACCCCTCCACTTT.

The chain links TRBV30 to TRBJ2-7; 8 bases are shared with TRBD1. The CDR3 is made up of 14 amino acids. From germline, CDR1 is GTSNPN and CDR2 SVGIG (reference sequence). V shed 1 base, J shed 4 bases, and the junction held 6 bases outside the gene matches. Written as DNA, the CDR3 is TGTGCCTGGAGTGGGGGACAGGCCTTATACGAGCAGTACTTC. It codes for CAWSGGQALYEQYF. The entire variable domain, with the rest obtained from reference TRBV30 and TRBJ2-7, is as follows: SQTIHQWPATLVQPVGSPLSLECTVEGTSNPNLYWYRQAAGRGLQLLFYSVGIGQISSEVPQNLSASRPQDRQFILSSKKLLLSDSGFYLCAWSGGQALYEQYFGPGTRLTVT.

CDR3 residues: CATSEPTGAETQYF. The CDR3 bases are TGTGCCACCAGTGAACCGACAGGGGCAGAGACCCAGTACTTC. The chain joins TRBV24-1 to TRBJ2-5; 8 nucleotides align to TRBD1. CDR3 size: 14 residues. V lost 4 bases and J lost 4; bases outside the gene matches: 4. Looked up from germline, CDR1 is KGHDR and CDR2 is SFDVKD.

The rearrangement uses TRBV6-5 and TRBJ1-5, with 8 bases fitting TRBD1. Trimming took 5 bases from V and 6 from J; bases not matched to a gene: 9. The CDR3 has 15 amino acids. The germline CDR1 and CDR2 sequences are MNHEY and SVGAGI. The CDR3 here is CASSLDRGGGQPQHF. The DNA of the CDR3 is TGTGCCAGCAGTCTAGACAGGGGAGGAGGTCAGCCCCAGCATTTT.

The chain links TRBV10-3 to TRBJ2-7, with 8 positions matching TRBD2. J was trimmed by 0 bases and V by 6 bases; bases with no gene match: 7. The CDR3 extends over 15 amino acids. Germline loops: CDR1 ENHRY, CDR2 SYGVKD. The DNA for the CDR3 is TGTGCCATCAGGCCTCAGGCGGGAGGCTCCTACGAGCAGTACTTC. Translating it yields CAIRPQAGGSYEQYF.

This clone was seen just once. The V call is TRBV7-2, the J call TRBJ1-4; D is unclear. Trimming removed 5 bases at V and 0 bases at J, with 13 bases between. Germline CDR1 is SGHTA and CDR2 is FQGNSA. The CDR3 covers 16 residues. CDR3 protein: CASSLPRGATNEKLFF. CDR3 coding DNA: TGTGCCAGCAGCCTCCCTCGAGGTGCAACTAATGAAAAACTGTTTTTT.

The rearrangement uses TRBV7-3 and TRBJ2-3; TRBD1 aligns across 8 bases. This CDR3 region has 15 residues. Germline CDR1 and CDR2: SGHTA and FQGTGA. V dropped 6 bases and J dropped 4; count of bases not matched to a gene: 9. The chain's CDR3 is CASSFGQGDADTQYF. Written as DNA, the CDR3 is TGTGCCAGCAGTTTCGGACAGGGTGATGCAGATACGCAGTATTTT. The variable domain in full, with the rest retrieved from reference TRBV7-3 and TRBJ2-3, is GAGVSQTPSNKVTEKGKYVELRCDPISGHTALYWYRQSLGQGPEFLIYFQGTGAADDSGLPNDRFFAVRPEGSVSTLKIQRTERGDSAVYLCASSFGQGDADTQYFGPGTRLTVL.

J is TRBJ1-4 and V is TRBV5-1, with TRBD1 matching 12 bases. The ends lost 7 bases at V and 4 bases at J; junction bases unmatched: 11. The germline CDR1 and CDR2 sequences are SGHRS and YFSETQ. This CDR3 has 17 residues. DNA for the CDR3: TGCGCCAGCGGACTAGGGACAGGGGGCGCGGGTAATGAAAAACTGTTTTTT. This translates into CASGLGTGGAGNEKLFF.

The chain has TRBV15 and TRBJ1-6; perhaps TRBD1 as D (6 bases). V was cut by 3 bases and J by 10 bases, with 19 bases left in between. Germline-derived CDR1 and CDR2 are LNHNV and YYDKDF (reference sequence). The CDR3 consists of 16 residues. CDR3 loop: CATSSQDSLRSSPLHF. In DNA, the CDR3 is TGTGCCACCAGCAGCCAGGACAGTCTTCGGTCCTCACCCCTCCACTTT. The full variable domain, rest sourced from reference TRBV15 and TRBJ1-6, is DAMVIQNPRYQVTQFGKPVTLSCSQTLNHNVMYWYQQKSSQAPKLLFHYYDKDFNNEADTPDNFQSRRPNTSFCFLDIRSPGLGDTAMYLCATSSQDSLRSSPLHFGNGTRLTVT.

This clone appeared once. The chain joins TRBV11-2 to TRBJ2-7, with a weak D call TRBD2 (6 bases). The CDR3 loop spans 16 amino acids. Germline loops: CDR1 SGHAT, CDR2 FQNNGV. V shed 1 base and J shed 0 bases, with 13 bases lying between them. The CDR3 protein is CASSLVGGPSSYEQYF. CDR3 sequence (DNA): TGTGCCAGCAGCTTAGTGGGGGGTCCTAGCTCCTACGAGCAGTACTTC.

This clone was observed once. The chain joins TRBV7-2 to TRBJ1-1, with 11 bases identical to TRBD1. Germline-derived CDR1 and CDR2 are SGHTA and FQGNSA. The CDR3 has 12 residues. J gave up 11 bases and V 4 bases, and 3 bases lay outside the gene matches. The CDR3 nucleotides read TGTGCCAGCAGCTGGACAGGGGGCGCGGCTTTCTTT. Amino acid sequence: CASSWTGGAAFF. Drawing the rest from reference TRBV7-2 and TRBJ1-1, the complete variable domain is GAGVSQSPSNKVTEKGKDVELRCDPISGHTALYWYRQSLGQGLEFLIYFQGNSAPDKSGLPSDRFSAERTGGSVSTLTIQRTQQEDSAVYLCASSWTGGAAFFGQGTRLTVV.

The chain has TRBV9 and TRBJ1-2; 7 bases line up with TRBD1. The ends lost 3 bases at V and 4 bases at J; junction bases unmatched: 6. Germline-derived CDR1 and CDR2 are SGDLS and YYNGEE. The CDR3 contains 14 residues. CDR3 bases: TGTGCCAGCAGCGACCGGACAGGCCGCTATGGCTACACCTTC. Protein sequence: CASSDRTGRYGYTF.

J is TRBJ1-1 and V is TRBV6-5, with D uncertain. The CDR3 has 15 amino acids. Germline lookup yields CDR1 MNHEY and CDR2 SVGAGI. The V end was cut by 6 bases, the J end by 1 base, with 15 bases between. CDR3 amino acids: CASRKLQTENTEAFF. The CDR3 nucleotides are TGTGCCAGCAGGAAATTACAGACGGAGAACACTGAAGCTTTCTTT.

The table lists this clone with a count of one. The V gene is TRBV15, the J gene TRBJ1-5, with 8 bases aligning to TRBD1. V shed 3 bases and J 4 bases; nucleotides not matched to a gene: 5. The CDR3 sequence is 15 residues long. Germline CDR1 LNHNV, CDR2 YYDKDF (reference sequence). The CDR3 DNA sequence: TGTGCCACCAGCAGCCAGACAGGGGAAAATCAGCCCCAGCATTTT. It translates to CATSSQTGENQPQHF.

This chain connects TRBV5-1 to TRBJ1-4; 11 nucleotides align to TRBD1. J lost 8 bases, V lost 6 bases, and 12 bases had no gene match. Germline V gene lookup returns CDR1 SGHRS and CDR2 YFSETQ. The length of the CDR3 is 16 residues. Here the CDR3 reads CASNSAGQGAGEKLFF. CDR3 DNA: TGCGCCAGCAACTCCGCTGGACAGGGGGCAGGGGAAAAACTGTTTTTT.

This sequence joins TRBV2 and TRBJ2-1, with TRBD2 matching over 8 bases. J was trimmed by 1 base and V by 6 bases; bases with no gene match: 8. CDR3 size: 16 residues. Germline V lookup: CDR1 SNHLY, CDR2 FYNNEI. CDR3 coding DNA: TGTGCCAGCAGCGTGAGCGGGAGTAGGTCCTACAATGAGCAGTTCTTC. It translates to CASSVSGSRSYNEQFF.